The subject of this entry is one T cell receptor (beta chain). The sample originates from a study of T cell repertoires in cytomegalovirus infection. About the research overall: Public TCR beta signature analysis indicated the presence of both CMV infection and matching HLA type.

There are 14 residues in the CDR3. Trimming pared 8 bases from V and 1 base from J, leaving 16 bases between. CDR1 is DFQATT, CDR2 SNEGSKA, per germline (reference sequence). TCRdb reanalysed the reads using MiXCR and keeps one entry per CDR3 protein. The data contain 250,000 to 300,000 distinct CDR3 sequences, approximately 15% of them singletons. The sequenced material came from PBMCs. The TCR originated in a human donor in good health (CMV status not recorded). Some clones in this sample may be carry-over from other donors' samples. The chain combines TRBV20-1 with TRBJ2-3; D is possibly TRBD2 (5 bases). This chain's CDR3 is CSSASSPGTDTQYF. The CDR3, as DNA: TGCAGTTCCGCATCTAGCCCCGGCACAGATACGCAGTATTTT.